The 32 T cell receptor beta chains presented below share a single source sample, sequenced in a study of cytomegalovirus exposure and HLA in healthy donors. Amplification used 60 Vbeta primers and 13 Jbeta primers. Generated by immunoSEQ multiplex PCR, the TCRdb table keeps only in-frame clones and is missing some. The table has about 170,000 clones, over 60% seen once. Material: PBMCs. These receptors all come from a woman aged 50 to 65 in good health and CMV-seropositive.

This sequence joins TRBV2 and TRBJ2-7; the match to TRBD2 covers 10 bases. Germline-derived CDR1 and CDR2 are SNHLY and FYNNEI. V lost 4 bases to trimming and J lost 2 bases; unmatched junction nucleotides: 11. The CDR3 contains 17 residues. CDR3 protein: CASSGRPRTSGTYEQYF. The CDR3 nucleotides are TGTGCCAGCAGTGGGCGCCCCCGGACTAGCGGTACCTACGAGCAGTACTTC. The entire variable domain, with the rest obtained from reference TRBV2 and TRBJ2-7, is as follows: EPEVTQTPSHQVTQMGQEVILRCVPISNHLYFYWYRQILGQKVEFLVSFYNNEISEKSEIFDDQFSVERPDGSNFTLKIRSTKLEDSAMYFCASSGRPRTSGTYEQYFGPGTRLTVT.

The chain recombines TRBV11-2 with TRBJ2-3; 9 bases line up with TRBD2. V lost 1 base and J lost 5; bases outside the gene matches: 7. Germline CDR1 SGHAT, CDR2 FQNNGV. CDR3 length: 16 amino acids. The CDR3 bases are TGTGCCAGCAGCTTAGGCGCGGGAGGGCCTGGAGATACGCAGTATTTT. Its protein is CASSLGAGGPGDTQYF.

Only a few counts were recorded for this clone. The chain has TRBV5-5 and TRBJ2-7; D is possibly TRBD2 (6 bases). This CDR3 comprises 17 residues. V lost 3 bases and J lost 2, with 21 bases in between. CDR1 and CDR2 from the germline V gene are SGHKS and YYEKEE (reference sequence). CDR3 nucleotide sequence: TGTGCCAGCAGCTCAAACCGCCACCGCGGGGTGACCTACGAGCAGTACTTC. It yields the protein CASSSNRHRGVTYEQYF.

The rearrangement joins TRBV5-1 to TRBJ1-1; a possible D gene is TRBD1 (6 bases). V gave up 7 bases and J gave up 4 bases, with 17 bases separating them. CDR1 and CDR2 (germline): SGHRS, YFSETQ. The CDR3 totals 14 residues. CDR3 residues: CASAPNLGGTEAFF. In DNA, the CDR3 is TGCGCCAGCGCACCGAACCTAGGGGGCACTGAAGCTTTCTTT.

The chain carries TRBV11-2 and TRBJ2-7; D ambiguous. The CDR3 is made up of 12 amino acids. Germline CDR1 reads SGHAT; CDR2 reads FQNNGV. V was trimmed by 0 bases and J by 4 bases, leaving 4 bases between them. CDR3 sequence: CASSLDLYEQYF. The DNA of the CDR3 is TGTGCCAGCAGCTTAGATCTGTACGAGCAGTACTTC.

The gene calls are TRBV7-2 and TRBJ1-2; TRBD1 is a possible D gene (6 bases). The CDR3 covers 13 residues. Trimming pared 5 bases from V and 8 bases from J, leaving 15 bases between. CDR1 is SGHTA and CDR2 is FQGNSA in the germline V gene. The CDR3 coding sequence is TGTGCCAGCAGCCCCCAGGGGTTGGGAGGCTACACCTTC. This gives the protein CASSPQGLGGYTF.

CDR3 protein: CASSLWTLGSDTEAFF. As DNA, the CDR3 is TGTGCCAGCAGCTTATGGACACTCGGCAGTGACACTGAAGCTTTCTTT. The rearrangement links TRBV7-6 to TRBJ1-1; possible D gene TRBD1, 5 bases. The germline CDR1 and CDR2 sequences are SGHVS and FNYEAQ. CDR3 length: 16 amino acids. The V gene lost 2 bases and the J gene lost 3 bases, with 16 bases spanning the gap.

The chain is built from TRBV10-2 and TRBJ1-3, with 7 bases matching TRBD1. Germline CDR1 reads WSHSY; CDR2 reads SAAADI. The CDR3 runs 17 residues. With 6 bases clipped from V and 3 bases from J, the junction kept 14 bases outside the gene matches. The CDR3 loop is CASRPPTTGVGGNTIYF. CDR3 in DNA: TGCGCCAGCAGGCCCCCGACCACAGGGGTTGGTGGAAACACCATATATTTT.

The chain recombines TRBV9 with TRBJ2-7; 8 bases fit TRBD2. Trimming cost V 1 base and J 0 bases; bases outside gene matches: 0. The germline V gene encodes CDR1 SGDLS and CDR2 YYNGEE. This CDR3 is 14 amino acids long. The DNA of the CDR3 is TGTGCCAGCAGCGTAACTAGCGGCTCCTACGAGCAGTACTTC. Protein product: CASSVTSGSYEQYF.

This clone was detected only a few times. J is TRBJ2-7 and V is TRBV5-6; weak D call: TRBD2 (6 bases). This CDR3 region has 11 residues. Germline-derived CDR1 and CDR2 are SGHDT and YYEEEE. V was cut by 7 bases and J by 6 bases, with 11 bases left in between. The CDR3 DNA follows: TGTGCCAGCTCGAGGGAGGCCGAGCAGTACTTC. Translating gives CASSREAEQYF.

The V and J genes are TRBV7-9 and TRBJ2-3, with 9 bases that match TRBD2. Germline V gene sequence: CDR1 SEHNR, CDR2 FQNEAQ (reference sequence). This CDR3 has 16 amino acids. Trimming took 5 bases from V and 2 from J; bases not matched to a gene: 8. The CDR3 coding sequence is TGTGCCAGCAGCCCGAGGACTAGCGTAAACACAGATACGCAGTATTTT. Translation gives CASSPRTSVNTDTQYF. Complete variable domain (other parts from reference TRBV7-9 and TRBJ2-3): DTGVSQNPRHKITKRGQNVTFRCDPISEHNRLYWYRQTLGQGPEFLTYFQNEAQLEKSRLLSDRFSAERPKGSFSTLEIQRTEQGDSAMYLCASSPRTSVNTDTQYFGPGTRLTVL.

This clone came up once. The gene calls are TRBV5-4 and TRBJ1-4; a weak D match, TRBD1 (6 bases). V lost 1 base to trimming and J lost 5 bases, with 12 bases between them. Germline-derived CDR1 and CDR2 are SGHNT and YYREEE (reference sequence). The CDR3 totals 15 residues. The CDR3 coding sequence is TGTGCCAGCAGCTTGTTAGGGGGAGAAAATGAAAAACTGTTTTTT. It translates to CASSLLGGENEKLFF.

The V and J genes are TRBV28 and TRBJ1-5, with D possibly matching TRBD1 (6 bases). Germline-derived CDR1 and CDR2 are MDHEN and SYDVKM. CDR3 length equals 11 residues. V lost 8 bases and J lost 8, with 10 bases in between. The DNA of the CDR3 is TGTGCCAGCGGGGGCATGGAGCCCCAGCATTTT. Its translation is CASGGMEPQHF.

This clone has a handful of counts. The chain couples TRBV7-2 to TRBJ2-3; possibly TRBD2 for D (5 bases). Germline V gene sequence: CDR1 SGHTA, CDR2 FQGNSA. V lost 5 bases, J lost 2 bases, and 20 bases lay in between. The CDR3 extends over 17 amino acids. In DNA, the CDR3 is TGTGCCAGCAGCCCTTACGTCCGGCTAGCAAACACAGATACGCAGTATTTT. The encoded protein is CASSPYVRLANTDTQYF.

The rearrangement joins TRBV7-9 to TRBJ2-3, with TRBD2 matching 9 bases. This CDR3 is 17 amino acids long. CDR1 and CDR2 from the germline V gene are SEHNR and FQNEAQ (reference sequence). Trimming took 1 base from V and 0 from J; bases not matched to a gene: 5. The CDR3 loop reads CASSLGGTSGSTDTQYF. CDR3 coding DNA: TGTGCCAGCAGCTTAGGGGGAACTAGCGGGAGCACAGATACGCAGTATTTT.

This clone was seen a handful of times. The chain links TRBV18 to TRBJ2-7; 12 nucleotides agree with TRBD2. Per the germline V gene, CDR1 is KGHSH and CDR2 is LQKENI. Trimming took 6 bases from V and 3 from J; bases not matched to a gene: 9. The CDR3 contains 16 residues. The CDR3 loop is CASSVTSGRNYYEQYF. The CDR3 region has the DNA TGTGCCAGCTCGGTCACTAGCGGGAGGAATTACTACGAGCAGTACTTC.

In this sample, this clone turned up a few times. This chain links TRBV2 with TRBJ1-4; D gene ambiguous. V lost 5 bases and J lost 0, with 7 bases in between. The germline V gene encodes CDR1 SNHLY and CDR2 FYNNEI. The CDR3 loop spans 14 amino acids. The DNA of the CDR3 is TGTGCCAGCAGTTTGCTAACAACTAATGAAAAACTGTTTTTT. Translation gives CASSLLTTNEKLFF.

The sample holds one count of this clone. This rearrangement joins TRBV4-1 to TRBJ2-2; tentatively, D is TRBD2 (5 bases). Germline lookup yields CDR1 MGHRA and CDR2 YSYEKL. This CDR3 is built from 16 residues. Between the trimmed V and J ends, which lost 4 bases and 11 bases, there was a span of 23 bases. For the CDR3, the DNA is TGCGCCAGCAGCCCCCCGTCGGCCACAGCCACGGGAGAGCTGTTTTTT. Its translation: CASSPPSATATGELFF.

The chain uses TRBV18 and TRBJ2-1, with D possibly matching TRBD2 (6 bases). This CDR3 has 16 amino acids. The germline V gene has CDR1 KGHSH and CDR2 LQKENI. V was cut by 5 bases and J by 3 bases, with 17 bases left in between. The DNA of the CDR3 is TGTGCCAGCTCAGGGCGCGGGGTAGCGCTCTACAATGAGCAGTTCTTC. Protein product: CASSGRGVALYNEQFF. The full variable domain, completed using reference TRBV18 and TRBJ2-1, is NAGVMQNPRHLVRRRGQEARLRCSPMKGHSHVYWYRQLPEEGLKFMVYLQKENIIDESGMPKERFSAEFPKEGPSILRIQQVVRGDSAAYFCASSGRGVALYNEQFFGPGTRLTVL.

This clone was detected only a few times. This rearrangement joins TRBV4-1 to TRBJ2-6; 7 positions agree with TRBD1. The CDR3 covers 20 residues. The germline CDR1 and CDR2 sequences are MGHRA and YSYEKL. The ends lost 4 bases at V and 0 bases at J; junction bases unmatched: 15. DNA for the CDR3: TGCGCCAGCAGCCCAGAACCCCAGGGGACAGCCATCTCTGGGGCCAACGTCCTGACTTTC. Encoded protein: CASSPEPQGTAISGANVLTF.

This clone was detected a few times. This chain links TRBV9 with TRBJ2-3; unclear D gene. The CDR3 is made up of 16 amino acids. Germline CDR1 is SGDLS and CDR2 is YYNGEE. The V gene lost 0 bases and the J gene lost 1 base, with 12 bases spanning the gap. For the CDR3, the DNA is TGTGCCAGCAGCGTAGGGCGGAGTGGTGGCACAGATACGCAGTATTTT. It yields the protein CASSVGRSGGTDTQYF.

V usage is TRBV7-2 and J usage is TRBJ2-1; 8 bases are shared with TRBD1. V was pared by 5 bases and J by 2 bases, with 5 bases of the junction left unmatched. The CDR3 has 15 amino acids. CDR1 SGHTA and CDR2 FQGNSA come from the germline V gene. The CDR3 DNA follows: TGTGCCAGCAGCAACGGACAGGGCACCTACAATGAGCAGTTCTTC. Its protein product is CASSNGQGTYNEQFF.

This clone has just one count. The chain is built from TRBV4-3 and TRBJ1-5, with TRBD1 identical over 7 bases. J gave up 7 bases and V 3 bases, and 6 bases lay outside the gene matches. CDR3 size: 14 residues. Germline values: CDR1 LGHNA, CDR2 YSLEER. CDR3 DNA sequence: TGCGCCAGCAGCCAGGGACAAGGGGGCCAGCCCCAGCATTTT. Its translation is CASSQGQGGQPQHF.

The chain couples TRBV30 to TRBJ2-1; 8 positions agree with TRBD1. Looked up from germline, CDR1 is GTSNPN and CDR2 is SVGIG (reference sequence). Trimming took 0 bases from V and 6 from J; bases not matched to a gene: 10. The CDR3 has 16 residues. CDR3 in amino acids: CAWSVGAWTGSNEQFF. CDR3 DNA sequence: TGTGCCTGGAGTGTGGGGGCCTGGACAGGGAGCAATGAGCAGTTCTTC.

V and J are TRBV28 and TRBJ2-5, with 7 positions matching TRBD1. This CDR3 spans 14 amino acids. Germline CDR1 is MDHEN and CDR2 is SYDVKM. Trimming at V came to 4 bases and at J to 5 bases, leaving 7 bases not matched to a gene. Here the CDR3 DNA reads TGTGCCAGCAGTTCGGGACAGCACCCGGAGACCCAGTACTTC. Amino acid sequence: CASSSGQHPETQYF. Full variable domain (rest looked up from reference TRBV28 and TRBJ2-5): DVKVTQSSRYLVKRTGEKVFLECVQDMDHENMFWYRQDPGLGLRLIYFSYDVKMKEKGDIPEGYSVSREKKERFSLILESASTNQTSMYLCASSSGQHPETQYFGPGTRLLVL.

J is TRBJ2-2 and V is TRBV9; the D is unclear. Per germline, CDR1 SGDLS and CDR2 YYNGEE. Deletions cut 1 base from V and 0 bases from J, with 4 bases between. CDR3 size: 14 residues. The CDR3 region has the DNA TGTGCCAGCAGCGTATATACGAACACCGGGGAGCTGTTTTTT. Protein product: CASSVYTNTGELFF.

This chain connects TRBV12-5 to TRBJ1-5; TRBD1 might be the D (6 bases). Germline CDR1 is LGHNT and CDR2 is FRNRAP. The CDR3 runs to 16 residues. Trimming took 3 bases from V and 0 from J, leaving 12 bases between them. In DNA form, the CDR3 reads TGTGCTAGTGGTTTTTTGGGGGGGGCTAGCAATCAGCCCCAGCATTTT. This gives the protein CASGFLGGASNQPQHF. Using reference TRBV12-5 and TRBJ1-5 for the parts outside the CDR3, the full variable domain is DARVTQTPRHKVTEMGQEVTMRCQPILGHNTVFWYRQTMMQGLELLAYFRNRAPLDDSGMPKDRFSAEMPDATLATLKIQPSEPRDSAVYFCASGFLGGASNQPQHFGDGTRLSIL.

The rearrangement uses TRBV15 and TRBJ2-4; TRBD1 is a possible D gene (6 bases). CDR3 length: 13 amino acids. CDR1 LNHNV and CDR2 YYDKDF come from the germline V gene (reference sequence). V lost 1 base and J 8 bases, leaving 9 bases between the germline ends. The CDR3 DNA reads TGTGCCACCAGCAGAGGGGCAGGGGACATTCAGTACTTC. It encodes CATSRGAGDIQYF.

The genes are TRBV4-1 and TRBJ1-1, with D possibly TRBD1 on 5 matching bases. The V gene's germline CDR1 is MGHRA and CDR2 YSYEKL. V lost 4 bases and J 3 bases, leaving 15 bases between the germline ends. CDR3 length: 15 residues. CDR3 loop: CASSPKPGAYTEAFF. CDR3 sequence (DNA): TGCGCCAGCAGCCCGAAGCCTGGGGCCTACACTGAAGCTTTCTTT.

This chain uses TRBV25-1 with TRBJ2-1; 10 nucleotides match TRBD1. The germline gives CDR1 MGHDK, CDR2 SYGVNS. V dropped 4 bases and J dropped 1; count of bases not matched to a gene: 1. CDR3 length: 15 amino acids. CDR3 in DNA: TGTGCCAGCAGTGCGGACAGGGGGTCCTACAATGAGCAGTTCTTC. Protein sequence: CASSADRGSYNEQFF.

The rearrangement joins TRBV27 to TRBJ1-2, with D possibly being TRBD1 (5 bases). CDR3 size: 13 residues. Trimming removed 3 bases from V and 7 bases from J, with 12 bases in between. The germline V gene encodes CDR1 MNHEY and CDR2 SMNVEV (reference sequence). In DNA, the CDR3 is TGTGCCAGCAGTTTTGGGCAGGGAGGTGGCTACACCTTC. Its translation is CASSFGQGGGYTF.

The genes are TRBV19 and TRBJ2-3; no firm D call. Trimming pared 6 bases from V and 0 bases from J, leaving 13 bases between. From germline, CDR1 is LNHDA and CDR2 SQIVND (reference sequence). The CDR3 extends over 15 amino acids. Here the CDR3 reads CASSSRPRSTDTQYF. In DNA, the CDR3 is TGTGCCAGTAGCTCACGACCCAGGAGCACAGATACGCAGTATTTT.